The 25 T cell receptor beta chains reported below all come from one sample, sequenced in a study of blood T cell repertoires in COVID-19. Libraries were prepared by immunoSEQ multiplex PCR; TCRdb keeps only in-frame clonotypes and omits some of them. The data show over 200,000 clones, with 80% to 90% seen just once and 7% to 10% held by the top ten. The sample was peripheral blood. The receptors stem from a woman aged 45-59 years with acute or convalescent COVID-19.

The chain is built from TRBV5-4 and TRBJ1-4, with D possibly matching TRBD1 (6 bases). CDR1 SGHNT and CDR2 YYREEE come from the germline V gene (reference sequence). This CDR3 is built from 14 residues. V was trimmed by 4 bases and J by 4 bases, leaving 11 bases between them. The CDR3 reads CASSPDRRNEKLFF. CDR3 DNA: TGTGCCAGCAGCCCCGACAGGCGTAATGAAAAACTGTTTTTT.

V usage is TRBV5-1 and J usage is TRBJ2-7, with a possible D match to TRBD1 (6 bases). Per the germline V gene, CDR1 is SGHRS and CDR2 is YFSETQ. Trimming shortened V by 0 bases and J by 5 bases, and 15 bases separated the two germline ends. CDR3 length: 15 residues. The CDR3 loop reads CASSLEGHNSHEQYF. The CDR3 nucleotides are TGCGCCAGCAGCTTGGAGGGACACAATTCCCACGAGCAGTACTTC.

The chain is built from TRBV5-1 and TRBJ1-2; D perhaps matches TRBD1 (5 bases). The V end was cut by 0 bases, the J end by 7 bases, with 16 bases between. The CDR3 covers 15 residues. CDR1 is SGHRS and CDR2 is YFSETQ in the germline V gene. The CDR3 DNA sequence: TGCGCCAGCAGCTTGGACAGGCGCGGAGGGACTGGCTACACCTTC. As protein: CASSLDRRGGTGYTF.

For this clone: At one boundary the junction diverges from the germline segment, which might be a read error. This rearrangement joins TRBV7-9 to TRBJ1-4; TRBD1 might be the D (6 bases). CDR3 length: 15 amino acids. Germline-derived CDR1 and CDR2 are SEHNR and FQNEAQ (reference sequence). The CDR3 is CASSQGLGRNEKLFF. CDR3 nucleotides: TGTGCCAGCAGCCAGGGGCTGGGTCGAAATGAAAAGCTGTTTTTT.

The chain has TRBV30 and TRBJ2-1; D is perhaps TRBD2 (6 bases). The CDR3 is 13 residues long. Germline CDR1 GTSNPN, CDR2 SVGIG (reference sequence). V was pared by 0 bases and J by 5 bases, with 8 bases between. CDR3 in amino acids: CAWSVERDNEQFF. DNA of the CDR3: TGTGCCTGGAGTGTAGAGCGGGACAATGAGCAGTTCTTC.

The chain joins TRBV6-5 to TRBJ1-5, with 10 bases that match TRBD1. Looked up from germline, CDR1 is MNHEY and CDR2 is SVGAGI. The CDR3 spans 14 residues. V shed 4 bases and J 5 bases; nucleotides not matched to a gene: 2. DNA for the CDR3: TGTGCCAGCAGTTCCGGACAGGGGGATCAGCCCCAGCATTTT. Its protein is CASSSGQGDQPQHF.

The J gene is TRBJ2-2, the V gene TRBV7-7; 9 nucleotides agree with TRBD1. V shed 5 bases and J 6 bases; nucleotides not matched to a gene: 7. Germline loops: CDR1 SSHAT, CDR2 FNYEAQ (reference sequence). This CDR3 has 15 residues. The DNA for the CDR3 is TGTGCCAGCAGCCTCACAGGGGGCGTATCCGGGGAGCTGTTTTTT. Amino acids: CASSLTGGVSGELFF.

The rearrangement uses TRBV5-6 and TRBJ2-2; the match to TRBD1 covers 9 bases. From germline, CDR1 is SGHDT and CDR2 YYEEEE. The CDR3 extends over 17 amino acids. J gave up 0 bases and V 4 bases, and 7 bases lay outside the gene matches. The CDR3 DNA follows: TGTGCCAGCAGCGCGAATAGACAGGGGGCGAACACCGGGGAGCTGTTTTTT. Residues: CASSANRQGANTGELFF.

V is TRBV9 and J is TRBJ1-5; D unresolved. V gave up 3 bases and J gave up 2 bases, with 6 bases separating them. This CDR3 spans 13 amino acids. Germline V CDR1 and CDR2: SGDLS, YYNGEE. DNA for the CDR3: TGTGCCAGCAGCGAGGAGGGCAATCAGCCCCAGCATTTT. It yields the protein CASSEEGNQPQHF. Full variable domain (outside the CDR3, taken from reference TRBV9 and TRBJ1-5): DSGVTQTPKHLITATGQRVTLRCSPRSGDLSVYWYQQSLDQGLQFLIQYYNGEERAKGNILERFSAQQFPDLHSELNLSSLELGDSALYFCASSEEGNQPQHFGDGTRLSIL.

Only one count was recorded for this clone. This rearrangement joins TRBV18 to TRBJ2-1; 7 bases are shared with TRBD2. Germline CDR1 reads KGHSH; CDR2 reads LQKENI. The J segment lost 2 bases and the V segment lost 3 bases, leaving 4 bases of the junction unmatched. The CDR3 sequence is 15 residues long. CDR3 in DNA: TGTGCCAGCTCACCGTTAGCGGGCACCTACAATGAGCAGTTCTTC. Translating it yields CASSPLAGTYNEQFF.

V gene TRBV2 combines with J gene TRBJ2-7, with TRBD1 identical over 11 bases. The CDR3 sequence is 12 residues long. Germline-derived CDR1 and CDR2 are SNHLY and FYNNEI. Trimming at V came to 9 bases and at J to 3 bases, leaving 1 base not matched to a gene. As DNA, the CDR3 is TGTGCCAGTGGGACAGGGGGCTACGAGCAGTACTTC. It yields the protein CASGTGGYEQYF. Drawing the rest from reference TRBV2 and TRBJ2-7, the complete variable domain is EPEVTQTPSHQVTQMGQEVILRCVPISNHLYFYWYRQILGQKVEFLVSFYNNEISEKSEIFDDQFSVERPDGSNFTLKIRSTKLEDSAMYFCASGTGGYEQYFGPGTRLTVT.

The chain uses TRBV18 and TRBJ1-1; no clear D gene. V was shortened by 3 bases and J by 3 bases, with 8 bases between the two germline ends. From germline, CDR1 is KGHSH and CDR2 LQKENI. This CDR3 region has 13 residues. The chain's CDR3 is CASSPTRDTEAFF. CDR3 sequence (DNA): TGTGCCAGCTCACCGACGCGGGACACTGAAGCTTTCTTT.

J is TRBJ2-2 and V is TRBV10-3; 9 positions match TRBD1. The V and J ends lost 11 bases and 1 base, in that order; junction bases with no gene match: 8. The CDR3 runs to 15 residues. From germline, CDR1 is ENHRY and CDR2 SYGVKD. CDR3 amino acids: CASRGTGRNTGELFF. CDR3 DNA: TGTGCCTCTAGGGGGACAGGGCGGAACACCGGGGAGCTGTTTTTT.

V usage is TRBV3-1 (or the pseudogene TRBV3-2) and J usage is TRBJ2-5; maybe TRBD1 (6 bases). Germline-derived CDR1 and CDR2 are LGHDT and YNNKEL (reference sequence). The CDR3 has 14 residues. Trimming removed 6 bases from V and 2 bases from J, with 13 bases in between. DNA of the CDR3: TGTGCCAGCAGAACAGGGCGAAATCAAGAGACCCAGTACTTC. Its protein product is CASRTGRNQETQYF.

The CDR3 region has the DNA TGTGCCAGCAGCTTAGAAAGGCGGGGGAGGCGGACCATGAACACTGAAGCTTTCTTT. Protein sequence: CASSLERRGRRTMNTEAFF. The chain couples TRBV7-2 to TRBJ1-1, with a tentative D call TRBD1 (5 bases). V was shortened by 1 base and J by 0 bases, with 21 bases between the two germline ends. There are 19 residues in the CDR3. In germline, CDR1 is SGHTA, CDR2 FQGNSA.

V gene TRBV2 combines with J gene TRBJ1-5; the D gene is possibly TRBD1 (5 bases). Germline lookup yields CDR1 SNHLY and CDR2 FYNNEI. V was pared by 4 bases and J by 6 bases, with 13 bases between. The CDR3 consists of 14 residues. CDR3 residues: CASSGIGGVQPQHF. The CDR3 nucleotides read TGTGCCAGCAGTGGAATAGGAGGGGTTCAGCCCCAGCATTTT.

The chain is built from TRBV28 and TRBJ2-4; perhaps TRBD2 as D (6 bases). Germline values: CDR1 MDHEN, CDR2 SYDVKM. Trimming removed 6 bases from V and 7 bases from J, with 22 bases in between. CDR3 size: 16 residues. The CDR3 protein is CASSSAVPGAANIQYF. In DNA form, the CDR3 reads TGTGCCAGCAGCTCGGCGGTACCGGGAGCCGCGAACATTCAGTACTTC. The full variable domain, with the rest looked up from reference TRBV28 and TRBJ2-4, is DVKVTQSSRYLVKRTGEKVFLECVQDMDHENMFWYRQDPGLGLRLIYFSYDVKMKEKGDIPEGYSVSREKKERFSLILESASTNQTSMYLCASSSAVPGAANIQYFGAGTRLSVL.

DNA for the CDR3: TGTGCCAGCAGCCACGGGACTTCCCAAGAGACCCAGTACTTC. This sequence encodes CASSHGTSQETQYF. The chain links TRBV3-1 (or the pseudogene TRBV3-2) to TRBJ2-5; D is possibly TRBD2 (6 bases). Germline loops: CDR1 LGHDT, CDR2 YNNKEL (reference sequence). V was clipped by 3 bases and J by 1 base, with 9 bases between them. The CDR3 contains 14 residues.

This clone was counted once. The chain links TRBV14 to TRBJ2-4; 7 positions agree with TRBD1. J lost 1 base, V lost 1 base, and 4 bases had no gene match. Germline values: CDR1 SGHDN, CDR2 FVKESK. The CDR3 has 16 amino acids. CDR3 DNA sequence: TGTGCCAGCAGCCAAGGCTCACAGGGGGCCAAAAACATTCAGTACTTC. Translating gives CASSQGSQGAKNIQYF.

The chain has TRBV28 and TRBJ2-1, with TRBD2 as a possible D gene (5 bases). V lost 1 base and J lost 4, with 11 bases in between. The CDR3 has 15 residues. Germline V gene lookup returns CDR1 MDHEN and CDR2 SYDVKM. CDR3 sequence: CASSLLRRGYNEQFF. In DNA form, the CDR3 reads TGTGCCAGCAGTTTATTGAGGAGAGGGTACAATGAGCAGTTCTTC.

The table lists this clone with a few counts. The V call is TRBV12-2, the J call TRBJ1-1; the table's D call, TRBD1, was not checked against the DNA. TRBV12-2 is reported as a pseudogene. There are 12 residues in the CDR3. The CDR3 here is CASRLAGQQAFF. CDR3 in DNA: TGTGCAAGTCGCTTAGCGGGACAACAAGCTTTCTTT.

V usage is TRBV10-1 and J usage is TRBJ2-2, with TRBD1 identical over 7 bases. The CDR3 is 16 amino acids. V lost 3 bases and J lost 1; bases outside the gene matches: 5. Germline V gene sequence: CDR1 WNHNN, CDR2 SYGVQD (reference sequence). The CDR3 loop is CASSDNRGQNTGELFF. In DNA form, the CDR3 reads TGCGCCAGCAGTGACAACAGGGGCCAGAACACCGGGGAGCTGTTTTTT.

The CDR3 protein is CASSKGVGIAPEQFF. The CDR3 region has the DNA TGTGCCAGCAGCAAAGGGGTAGGGATCGCACCTGAGCAGTTCTTC. The gene calls are TRBV7-3 and TRBJ2-1; TRBD1 is a possible D gene (5 bases). The CDR3 is 15 amino acids. Germline-derived CDR1 and CDR2 are SGHTA and FQGTGA. The V gene lost 5 bases and the J gene lost 9 bases, with 20 bases spanning the gap.

V gene TRBV28 combines with J gene TRBJ1-3; D gene uncertain. Germline lookup yields CDR1 MDHEN and CDR2 SYDVKM. V lost 6 bases and J lost 4, with 13 bases in between. The CDR3 loop spans 14 amino acids. CDR3 loop: CASSPSRGGNTIYF. CDR3 DNA sequence: TGTGCCAGCAGCCCGTCCCGGGGAGGAAACACCATATATTTT. The whole variable domain, filled in from reference TRBV28 and TRBJ1-3, reads DVKVTQSSRYLVKRTGEKVFLECVQDMDHENMFWYRQDPGLGLRLIYFSYDVKMKEKGDIPEGYSVSREKKERFSLILESASTNQTSMYLCASSPSRGGNTIYFGEGSWLTVV.

The CDR3 nucleotides are TGTGCCAGCAGCCCTGGGCCAGCTGTGAACTACGAGCAGTACTTC. Translation gives CASSPGPAVNYEQYF. The gene calls are TRBV4-2 and TRBJ2-7; D is undetermined. Germline V gene sequence: CDR1 LGHNA, CDR2 YNFKEQ. Trimming stripped 4 bases from V and 3 bases from J, with 16 bases between. The CDR3 sequence is 15 residues long.